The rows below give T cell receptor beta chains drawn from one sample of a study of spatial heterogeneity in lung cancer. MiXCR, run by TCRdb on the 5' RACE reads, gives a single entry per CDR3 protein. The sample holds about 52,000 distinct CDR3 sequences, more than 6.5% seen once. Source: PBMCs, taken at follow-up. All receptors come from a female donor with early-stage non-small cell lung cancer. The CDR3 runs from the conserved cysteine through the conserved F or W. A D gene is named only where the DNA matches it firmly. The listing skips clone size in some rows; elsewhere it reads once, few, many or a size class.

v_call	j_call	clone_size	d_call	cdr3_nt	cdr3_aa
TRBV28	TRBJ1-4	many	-	TGTGCCAGCAGTTTTGTGGGAGTAAATGAAAAACTGTTTTTT	CASSFVGVNEKLFF
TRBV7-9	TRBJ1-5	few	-	TGTGCCAGCAGCTTACAGGGCGATCAGCCCCAGCATTTT	CASSLQGDQPQHF
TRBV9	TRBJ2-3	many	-	TGTGCCAGCAGCGTATTGGGGAACGGCGCAGATACGCAGTATTTT	CASSVLGNGADTQYF
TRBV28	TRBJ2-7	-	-	TGTGCCAGCAGTCTCCGGGACAAAGGCTACGCGCAGTACTTC	CASSLRDKGYAQYF
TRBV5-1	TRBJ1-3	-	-	TGCGCCAGCAGCTTGGGACAGGCTGGAAACACCATATATTTT	CASSLGQAGNTIYF
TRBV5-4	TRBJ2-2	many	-	TGTGCCAGCAGCCCTGGTCGGACCGGGGAGCTGTTTTTT	CASSPGRTGELFF
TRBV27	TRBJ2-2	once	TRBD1	TGTGCCAGCAGCCGGACAGGGGCGAACACCGGGGAGCTGTTTTTT	CASSRTGANTGELFF
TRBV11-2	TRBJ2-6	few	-	TGTGCCAGCAGCAAAGAAGTAGTTATTAGCTCTGGGGCCAACGTCCTGACTTTC	CASSKEVVISSGANVLTF
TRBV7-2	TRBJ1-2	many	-	TGTGCCAGCAGCTTAGGGACAGCCTATGGCTACACCTTC	CASSLGTAYGYTF
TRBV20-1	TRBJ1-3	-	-	TGCAGTGCTCCCGGGGGGGTGGGAAACACCATATATTTT	CSAPGGVGNTIYF
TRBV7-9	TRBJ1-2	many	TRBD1	TGTGCCAGCAGTCAACAGGGGCCCAACTATGGCTACACCTTC	CASSQQGPNYGYTF
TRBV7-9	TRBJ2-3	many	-	TGTGCCAGCCTAGACTCCAACACAGATACGCAGTATTTT	CASLDSNTDTQYF
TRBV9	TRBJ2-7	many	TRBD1	TGTGCCAGCAGCGTCGGGACAGGGGGCTGGTACGAGCAGTACTTC	CASSVGTGGWYEQYF
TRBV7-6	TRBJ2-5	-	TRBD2	TGTGCCAGCAGCTTAGCGCCGGGGGGCCAAGAGACCCAGTACTTC	CASSLAPGGQETQYF
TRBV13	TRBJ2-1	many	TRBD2	TGTGCCAGCAGCTCCAGTTGGGCTAGCGGGGGCCTCAATGAGCAGTTCTTC	CASSSSWASGGLNEQFF
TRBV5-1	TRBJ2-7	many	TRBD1	TGCGCCAGCAGCCCGGGACAGCTCTACGAGCAGTACTTC	CASSPGQLYEQYF
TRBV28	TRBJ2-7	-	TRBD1	TGTGCCAGCAGTCCCTCGGACAGGAGCTCCTACGAGCAGTACTTC	CASSPSDRSSYEQYF
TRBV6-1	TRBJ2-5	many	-	TGTGCCAGCAGGGGCCAAGTAGTGGAGACCCAGTACTTC	CASRGQVVETQYF
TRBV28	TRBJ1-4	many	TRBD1	TGTGCCAGCAGTTCCGGGACAGAAGGTGAAAAACTGTTTTTT	CASSSGTEGEKLFF
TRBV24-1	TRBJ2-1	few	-	TGTGCCACCAGTGATGCGGCCCCTTCCCCGAGCTCCTACAATGAGCAGTTCTTC	CATSDAAPSPSSYNEQFF